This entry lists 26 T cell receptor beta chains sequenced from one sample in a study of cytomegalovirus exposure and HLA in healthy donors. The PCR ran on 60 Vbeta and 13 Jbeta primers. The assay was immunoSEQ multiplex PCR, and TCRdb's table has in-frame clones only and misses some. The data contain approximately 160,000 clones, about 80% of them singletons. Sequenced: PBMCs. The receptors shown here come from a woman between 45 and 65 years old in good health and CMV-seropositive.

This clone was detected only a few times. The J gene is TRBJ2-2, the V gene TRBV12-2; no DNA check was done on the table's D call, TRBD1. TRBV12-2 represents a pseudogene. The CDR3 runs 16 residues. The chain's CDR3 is CASRLRGAGGPGELFF. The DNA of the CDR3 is TGTGCAAGTCGCTTGCGCGGGGCAGGGGGGCCCGGGGAGCTGTTTTTT.

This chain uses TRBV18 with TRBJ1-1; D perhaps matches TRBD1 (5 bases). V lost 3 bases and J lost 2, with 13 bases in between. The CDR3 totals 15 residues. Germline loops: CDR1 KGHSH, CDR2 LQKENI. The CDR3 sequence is CASSPQQETNTEAFF. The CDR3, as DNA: TGTGCCAGCTCACCTCAACAGGAGACCAACACTGAAGCTTTCTTT.

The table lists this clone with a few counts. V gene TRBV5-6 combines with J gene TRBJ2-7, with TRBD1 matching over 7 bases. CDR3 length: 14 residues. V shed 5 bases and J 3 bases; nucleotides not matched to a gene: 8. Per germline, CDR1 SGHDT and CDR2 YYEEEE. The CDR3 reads CASRATGVNYEQYF. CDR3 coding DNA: TGTGCCAGCAGGGCTACAGGGGTCAACTACGAGCAGTACTTC.

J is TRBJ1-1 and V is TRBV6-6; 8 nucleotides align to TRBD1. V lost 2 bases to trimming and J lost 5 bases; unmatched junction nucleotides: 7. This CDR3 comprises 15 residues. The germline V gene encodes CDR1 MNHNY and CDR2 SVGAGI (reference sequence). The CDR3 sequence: CASSYRKTGGTEAFF. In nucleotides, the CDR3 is TGTGCCAGCAGTTACCGGAAAACAGGGGGGACTGAAGCTTTCTTT.

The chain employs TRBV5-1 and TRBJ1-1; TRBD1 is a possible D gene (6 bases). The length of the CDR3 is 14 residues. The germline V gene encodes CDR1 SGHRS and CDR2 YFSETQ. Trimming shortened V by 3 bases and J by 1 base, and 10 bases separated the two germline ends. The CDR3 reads CASSSGHSNTEAFF. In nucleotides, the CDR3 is TGCGCCAGCAGCTCGGGACATTCGAACACTGAAGCTTTCTTT.

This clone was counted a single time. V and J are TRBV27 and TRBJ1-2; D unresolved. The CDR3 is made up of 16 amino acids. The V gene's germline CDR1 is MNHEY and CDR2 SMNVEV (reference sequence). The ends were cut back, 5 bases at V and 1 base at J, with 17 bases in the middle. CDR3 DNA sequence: TGTGCCAGCAGTCCTCTGCCAGGCCCTATTAACTATGGCTACACCTTC. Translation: CASSPLPGPINYGYTF.

This chain's CDR3 is CASRPTGENEKLFF. In nucleotides, the CDR3 is TGTGCCAGCAGACCTACAGGTGAAAATGAAAAACTGTTTTTT. This chain joins TRBV28 and TRBJ1-4, with D perhaps matching TRBD1 (5 bases). The CDR3 covers 14 residues. V was cut by 6 bases and J by 5 bases, with 13 bases left in between. From germline, CDR1 is MDHEN and CDR2 SYDVKM.

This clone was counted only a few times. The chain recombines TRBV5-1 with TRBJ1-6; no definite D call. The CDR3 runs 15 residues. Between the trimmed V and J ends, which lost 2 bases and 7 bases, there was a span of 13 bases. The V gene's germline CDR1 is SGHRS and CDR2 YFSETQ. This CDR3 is CASSFLEGNNSPLHF. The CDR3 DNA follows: TGCGCCAGCAGCTTCCTCGAGGGAAACAATTCACCCCTCCACTTT.

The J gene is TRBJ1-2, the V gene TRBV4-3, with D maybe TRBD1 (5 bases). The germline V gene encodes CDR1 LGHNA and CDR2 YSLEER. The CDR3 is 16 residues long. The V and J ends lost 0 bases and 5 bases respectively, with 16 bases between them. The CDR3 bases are TGCGCCAGCAGCCAAGATGTCGCAGGGTCCCGATATGGCTACACCTTC. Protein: CASSQDVAGSRYGYTF.

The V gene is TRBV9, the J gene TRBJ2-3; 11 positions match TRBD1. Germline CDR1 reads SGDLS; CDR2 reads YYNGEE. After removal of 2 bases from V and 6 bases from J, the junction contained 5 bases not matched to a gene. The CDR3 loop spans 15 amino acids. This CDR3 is CASSVGTGGSDTQYF. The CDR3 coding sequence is TGTGCCAGCAGCGTCGGGACAGGGGGATCTGATACGCAGTATTTT.

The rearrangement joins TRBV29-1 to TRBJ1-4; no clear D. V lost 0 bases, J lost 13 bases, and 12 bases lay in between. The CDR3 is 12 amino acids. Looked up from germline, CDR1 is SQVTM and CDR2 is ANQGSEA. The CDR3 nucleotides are TGCAGCGTTGAAGATCGAGGGTCGGGACTGTTTTTT. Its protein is CSVEDRGSGLFF.

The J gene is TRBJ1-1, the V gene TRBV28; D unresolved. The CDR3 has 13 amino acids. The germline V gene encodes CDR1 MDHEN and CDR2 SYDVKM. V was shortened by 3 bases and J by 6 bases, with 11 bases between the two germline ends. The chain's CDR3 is CASSLIEGPEAFF. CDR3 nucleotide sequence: TGTGCCAGCAGTTTGATCGAGGGTCCTGAAGCTTTCTTT.

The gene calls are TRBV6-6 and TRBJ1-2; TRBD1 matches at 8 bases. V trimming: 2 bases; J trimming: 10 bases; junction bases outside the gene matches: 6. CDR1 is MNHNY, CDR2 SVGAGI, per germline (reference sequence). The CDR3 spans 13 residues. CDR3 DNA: TGTGCCAGCAGTTACGTTACAGGGGGGGCCTACACCTTC. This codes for CASSYVTGGAYTF.

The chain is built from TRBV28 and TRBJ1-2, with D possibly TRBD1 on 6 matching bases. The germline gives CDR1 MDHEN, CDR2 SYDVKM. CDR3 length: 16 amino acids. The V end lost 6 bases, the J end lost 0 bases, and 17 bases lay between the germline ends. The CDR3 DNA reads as TGTGCCAGCAGCATATACAGGGTCCCCCCTAACTATGGCTACACCTTC. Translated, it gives CASSIYRVPPNYGYTF.

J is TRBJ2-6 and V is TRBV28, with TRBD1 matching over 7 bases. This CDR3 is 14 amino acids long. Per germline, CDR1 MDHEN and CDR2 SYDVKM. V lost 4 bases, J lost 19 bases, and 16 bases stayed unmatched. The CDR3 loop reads CASSSGRQGPWDTF. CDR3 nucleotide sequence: TGTGCCAGCAGTTCAGGCCGACAGGGCCCGTGGGACACTTTC.

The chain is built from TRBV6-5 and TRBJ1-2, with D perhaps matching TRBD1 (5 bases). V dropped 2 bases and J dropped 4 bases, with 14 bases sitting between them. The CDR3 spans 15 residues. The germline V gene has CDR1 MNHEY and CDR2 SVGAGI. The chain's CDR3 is CASSYAGRTAYGYTF. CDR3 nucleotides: TGTGCCAGCAGTTACGCGGGACGGACGGCCTATGGCTACACCTTC.

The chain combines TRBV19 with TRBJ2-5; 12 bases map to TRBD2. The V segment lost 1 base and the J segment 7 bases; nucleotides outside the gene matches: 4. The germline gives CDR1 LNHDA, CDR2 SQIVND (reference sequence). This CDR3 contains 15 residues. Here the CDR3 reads CASSIGELAGGTQYF. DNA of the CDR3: TGTGCCAGTAGTATAGGTGAACTAGCGGGAGGGACCCAGTACTTC.

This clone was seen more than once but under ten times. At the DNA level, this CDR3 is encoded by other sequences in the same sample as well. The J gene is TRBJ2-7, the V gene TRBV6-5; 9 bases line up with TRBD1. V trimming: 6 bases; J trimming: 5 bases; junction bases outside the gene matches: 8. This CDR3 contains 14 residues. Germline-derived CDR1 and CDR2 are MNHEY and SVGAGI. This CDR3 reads CASRYGTGLNEQYF. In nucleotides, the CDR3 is TGTGCCAGCAGATATGGGACAGGGCTGAACGAGCAGTACTTC.

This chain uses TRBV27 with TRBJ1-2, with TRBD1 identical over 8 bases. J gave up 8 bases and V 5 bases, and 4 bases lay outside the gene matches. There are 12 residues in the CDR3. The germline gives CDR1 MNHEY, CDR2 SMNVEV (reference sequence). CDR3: CASSGQGKGYTF. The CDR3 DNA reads TGTGCCAGCAGTGGACAGGGAAAGGGCTACACCTTC.

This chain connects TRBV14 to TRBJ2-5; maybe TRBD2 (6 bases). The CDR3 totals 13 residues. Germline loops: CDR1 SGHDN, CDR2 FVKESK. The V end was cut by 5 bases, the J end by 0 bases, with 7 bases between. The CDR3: CASSAGYQETQYF. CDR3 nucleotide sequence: TGTGCCAGCAGCGCGGGGTACCAAGAGACCCAGTACTTC. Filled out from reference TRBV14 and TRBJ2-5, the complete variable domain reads EAGVTQFPSHSVIEKGQTVTLRCDPISGHDNLYWYRRVMGKEIKFLLHFVKESKQDESGMPNNRFLAERTGGTYSTLKVQPAELEDSGVYFCASSAGYQETQYFGPGTRLLVL.

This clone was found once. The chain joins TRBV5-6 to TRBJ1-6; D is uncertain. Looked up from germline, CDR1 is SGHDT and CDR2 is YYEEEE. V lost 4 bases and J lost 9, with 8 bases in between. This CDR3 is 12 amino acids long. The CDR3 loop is CASSAQTSPLHF. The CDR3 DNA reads TGTGCCAGCAGCGCACAAACTTCACCCCTCCACTTT.

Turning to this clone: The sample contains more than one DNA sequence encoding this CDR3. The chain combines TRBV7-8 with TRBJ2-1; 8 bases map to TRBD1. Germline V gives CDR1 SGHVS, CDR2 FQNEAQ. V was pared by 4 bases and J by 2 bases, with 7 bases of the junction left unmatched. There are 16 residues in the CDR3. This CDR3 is CASSSGQGPTYNEQFF. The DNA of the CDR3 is TGTGCCAGCAGCTCTGGACAGGGCCCGACCTACAATGAGCAGTTCTTC. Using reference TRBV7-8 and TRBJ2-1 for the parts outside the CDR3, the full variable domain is GAGVSQSPRYKVAKRGQDVALRCDPISGHVSLFWYQQALGQGPEFLTYFQNEAQLDKSGLPSDRFFAERPEGSVSTLKIQRTQQEDSAVYLCASSSGQGPTYNEQFFGPGTRLTVL.

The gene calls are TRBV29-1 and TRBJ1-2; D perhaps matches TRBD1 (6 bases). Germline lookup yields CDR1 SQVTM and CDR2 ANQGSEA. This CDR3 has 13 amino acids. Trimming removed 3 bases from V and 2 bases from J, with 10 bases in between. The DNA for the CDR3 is TGCAGCGTTGAGAACAGGGTGAACTATGGCTACACCTTC. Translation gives CSVENRVNYGYTF. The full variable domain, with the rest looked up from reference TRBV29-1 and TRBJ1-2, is SAVISQKPSRDICQRGTSLTIQCQVDSQVTMMFWYRQQPGQSLTLIATANQGSEATYESGFVIDKFPISRPNLTFSTLTVSNMSPEDSSIYLCSVENRVNYGYTFGSGTRLTVV.

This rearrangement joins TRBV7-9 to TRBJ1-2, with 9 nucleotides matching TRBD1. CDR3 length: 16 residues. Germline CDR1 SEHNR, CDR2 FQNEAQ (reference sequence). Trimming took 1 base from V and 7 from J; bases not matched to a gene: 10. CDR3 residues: CASSLGGTGRSVGYTF. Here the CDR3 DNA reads TGTGCCAGCAGCTTAGGGGGGACAGGGAGGTCGGTTGGCTACACCTTC.

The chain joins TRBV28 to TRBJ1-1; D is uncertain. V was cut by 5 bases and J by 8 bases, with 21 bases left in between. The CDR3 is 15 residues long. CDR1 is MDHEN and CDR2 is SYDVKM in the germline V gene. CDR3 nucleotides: TGTGCCAGCAGTCCCGTGGGAGGCCCCGGCACCGAAGCTTTCTTT. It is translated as CASSPVGGPGTEAFF.

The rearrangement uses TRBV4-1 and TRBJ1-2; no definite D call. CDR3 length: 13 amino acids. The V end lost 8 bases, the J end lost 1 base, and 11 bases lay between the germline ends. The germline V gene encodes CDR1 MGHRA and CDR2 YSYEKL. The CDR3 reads CASSVGSNYGYTF. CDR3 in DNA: TGCGCCAGCTCCGTAGGGAGTAACTATGGCTACACCTTC.